These T cell receptor beta chains were read from a single sample in a study of cytomegalovirus exposure and HLA in healthy donors. The assay was immunoSEQ multiplex PCR, and TCRdb's table has in-frame clones only and misses some. The sample has about 190,000 clones; around three quarters are singletons. The source material was PBMCs. The origin of the receptors is a woman aged 18-29 years in good health and CMV-seronegative. CDR3s include the opening cysteine and the closing phenylalanine or tryptophan. The D gene is left open where the match is weak. Clone size is stated in some rows and not others, as once, few, many or a class when expanded.

abundance: NA; d_gene: NA; len: 15; j_gene: TRBJ1-3; v_gene: TRBV18; CDR3aa: CASSPLQGRGNTIYF; CDR3nt: TGTGCCAGCTCACCGTTACAGGGAAGGGGAAACACCATATATTTT
abundance: NA; d_gene: TRBD1; len: 14; j_gene: TRBJ1-1; v_gene: TRBV7-2; CDR3aa: CASSFGTGNTEAFF; CDR3nt: TGTGCCAGCAGCTTTGGGACAGGAAACACTGAAGCTTTCTTT
abundance: NA; d_gene: TRBD1; len: 17; j_gene: TRBJ1-5; v_gene: TRBV11-2; CDR3aa: CASSLDGGGTGNQPQHF; CDR3nt: TGTGCCAGCAGCTTAGATGGGGGCGGGACAGGGAATCAGCCCCAGCATTTT
abundance: NA; d_gene: TRBD1; len: 16; j_gene: TRBJ1-5; v_gene: TRBV7-7; CDR3aa: CASSLAWTGRNQPQHF; CDR3nt: TGTGCCAGCAGCTTAGCGTGGACAGGACGCAATCAGCCCCAGCATTTT
abundance: few; d_gene: TRBD1; len: 14; j_gene: TRBJ2-7; v_gene: TRBV5-1; CDR3aa: CASSSDGTGYEQYF; CDR3nt: TGCGCCAGCAGCTCCGACGGGACAGGCTACGAGCAGTACTTC
abundance: NA; d_gene: NA; len: 11; j_gene: TRBJ2-7; v_gene: TRBV29-1; CDR3aa: CSVARDNEQYF; CDR3nt: TGCAGCGTTGCCCGGGATAACGAGCAGTACTTC
abundance: NA; d_gene: NA; len: 13; j_gene: TRBJ1-1; v_gene: TRBV28; CDR3aa: CASSFSTWSEAFF; CDR3nt: TGTGCCAGCAGTTTCTCAACATGGAGTGAAGCTTTCTTT
abundance: NA; d_gene: TRBD1; len: 16; j_gene: TRBJ1-2; v_gene: TRBV11-1; CDR3aa: CASSPSRTGGNYGYTF; CDR3nt: TGTGCCAGCAGCCCCTCACGGACAGGTGGAAACTATGGCTACACCTTC
abundance: NA; d_gene: TRBD1; len: 17; j_gene: TRBJ1-2; v_gene: TRBV28; CDR3aa: CASSFGYGTGGRYGYTF; CDR3nt: TGTGCCAGCAGTTTTGGGTACGGAACAGGGGGTCGTTATGGCTACACCTTC
abundance: NA; d_gene: TRBD2; len: 15; j_gene: TRBJ2-7; v_gene: TRBV5-4; CDR3aa: CASSLISGGFYEQYF; CDR3nt: TGTGCCAGCAGCTTGATTAGCGGGGGGTTTTACGAGCAGTACTTC
abundance: NA; d_gene: NA; len: 14; j_gene: TRBJ2-4; v_gene: TRBV7-3; CDR3aa: CASSLLGGKNIQYF; CDR3nt: TGTGCCAGCAGCTTACTAGGTGGGAAAAACATTCAGTACTTC
abundance: NA; d_gene: NA; len: 12; j_gene: TRBJ2-3; v_gene: TRBV6-1; CDR3aa: CASSPFSDTQYF; CDR3nt: TGTGCCAGCAGCCCTTTCTCAGATACGCAGTATTTT
abundance: few; d_gene: TRBD2; len: 13; j_gene: TRBJ2-3; v_gene: TRBV27; CDR3aa: CASRLGLVDTQYF; CDR3nt: TGTGCCAGCCGACTCGGACTAGTGGATACGCAGTATTTT
abundance: NA; d_gene: NA; len: 14; j_gene: TRBJ2-7; v_gene: TRBV27; CDR3aa: CASSPSDSSYEQYF; CDR3nt: TGTGCCAGCAGCCCCTCGGACAGTTCCTACGAGCAGTACTTC
abundance: NA; d_gene: NA; len: 16; j_gene: TRBJ1-4; v_gene: TRBV5-6; CDR3aa: CASSLGQQGSWEKLFF; CDR3nt: TGTGCCAGCAGCTTGGGGCAACAGGGCAGTTGGGAAAAACTGTTTTTT
abundance: NA; d_gene: TRBD2; len: 13; j_gene: TRBJ2-1; v_gene: TRBV29-1; CDR3aa: CSDGTSAYNEQFF; CDR3nt: TGCAGCGATGGGACTAGCGCGTACAATGAGCAGTTCTTC
abundance: NA; d_gene: NA; len: 15; j_gene: TRBJ1-1; v_gene: TRBV6-1; CDR3aa: CASRSGLLMNTEAFF; CDR3nt: TGTGCCAGCAGAAGTGGGCTTCTAATGAACACTGAAGCTTTCTTT
abundance: NA; d_gene: TRBD1; len: 15; j_gene: TRBJ2-2; v_gene: TRBV5-4; CDR3aa: CASSPARGRTGELFF; CDR3nt: TGTGCCAGCAGCCCCGCGAGGGGGCGCACCGGGGAGCTGTTTTTT
abundance: NA; d_gene: NA; len: 13; j_gene: TRBJ2-5; v_gene: TRBV7-6; CDR3aa: CASSADRGETQYF; CDR3nt: TGTGCCAGCAGCGCGGACAGAGGAGAGACCCAGTACTTC
abundance: NA; d_gene: NA; len: 15; j_gene: TRBJ1-6; v_gene: TRBV27; CDR3aa: CASSLLNSYNSPLHF; CDR3nt: TGTGCCAGCAGTTTACTTAACTCCTATAATTCACCCCTCCACTTT
abundance: NA; d_gene: NA; len: 14; j_gene: TRBJ2-7; v_gene: TRBV2; CDR3aa: CASSARQGHYEQYF; CDR3nt: TGTGCCAGCAGTGCTCGTCAGGGGCACTACGAGCAGTACTTC
abundance: NA; d_gene: NA; len: 13; j_gene: TRBJ1-1; v_gene: TRBV25-1; CDR3aa: CASSEAANTEAFF; CDR3nt: TGTGCCAGCAGTGAGGCTGCCAACACTGAAGCTTTCTTT
abundance: NA; d_gene: NA; len: 15; j_gene: TRBJ1-1; v_gene: TRBV4-3; CDR3aa: CASSQGLRGNTEAFF; CDR3nt: TGCGCCAGCAGCCAAGGATTACGGGGGAACACTGAAGCTTTCTTT
abundance: NA; d_gene: NA; len: 13; j_gene: TRBJ1-1; v_gene: TRBV9; CDR3aa: CASTGGGSTEAFF; CDR3nt: TGTGCCAGCACTGGGGGAGGGAGCACTGAAGCTTTCTTT
abundance: NA; d_gene: NA; len: 13; j_gene: TRBJ2-7; v_gene: TRBV11-1; CDR3aa: CASSLALAYEQYF; CDR3nt: TGTGCCAGCAGCTTAGCGCTAGCCTACGAGCAGTACTTC
abundance: NA; d_gene: NA; len: 15; j_gene: TRBJ1-3; v_gene: TRBV5-1; CDR3aa: CASSTDGSSGNTIYF; CDR3nt: TGCGCCAGCAGCACGGACGGGAGCTCTGGAAACACCATATATTTT
abundance: NA; d_gene: TRBD2; len: 15; j_gene: TRBJ2-3; v_gene: TRBV7-2; CDR3aa: CASSLLSGATDTQYF; CDR3nt: TGTGCCAGCAGCTTATTGAGCGGGGCCACAGATACGCAGTATTTT
abundance: NA; d_gene: NA; len: 11; j_gene: TRBJ2-7; v_gene: TRBV2; CDR3aa: CASRSGQEQYF; CDR3nt: TGTGCCAGCAGGAGCGGACAGGAGCAGTACTTC
abundance: NA; d_gene: TRBD1; len: 14; j_gene: TRBJ1-5; v_gene: TRBV30; CDR3aa: CAWSSQGVHQPQHF; CDR3nt: TGTGCCTGGAGTTCGCAGGGGGTACATCAGCCCCAGCATTTT
abundance: few; d_gene: TRBD1; len: 15; j_gene: TRBJ2-5; v_gene: TRBV4-3; CDR3aa: CASSQDSETGKTQYF; CDR3nt: TGCGCCAGCAGCCAAGATTCGGAGACAGGGAAGACCCAGTACTTC
abundance: NA; d_gene: TRBD1; len: 13; j_gene: TRBJ2-7; v_gene: TRBV27; CDR3aa: CASSDRANYEQYF; CDR3nt: TGTGCCAGTTCGGACAGGGCCAACTACGAGCAGTACTTC
abundance: NA; d_gene: NA; len: 14; j_gene: TRBJ1-2; v_gene: TRBV7-8; CDR3aa: CASSPGFGSYGYTF; CDR3nt: TGTGCCAGCAGCCCCGGGTTTGGGAGCTATGGCTACACCTTC
abundance: NA; d_gene: NA; len: 15; j_gene: TRBJ2-7; v_gene: TRBV7-7; CDR3aa: CASSWGPPNQYEQYF; CDR3nt: TGTGCCAGCAGCTGGGGGCCGCCAAATCAATACGAGCAGTACTTC
abundance: NA; d_gene: NA; len: 16; j_gene: TRBJ2-5; v_gene: TRBV2; CDR3aa: CASRAFRGGAEETQYF; CDR3nt: TGTGCCAGCAGGGCATTCCGTGGGGGGGCCGAGGAGACCCAGTACTTC
abundance: NA; d_gene: TRBD2; len: 16; j_gene: TRBJ2-7; v_gene: TRBV19; CDR3aa: CASSLPGLAGGYEQYF; CDR3nt: TGTGCCAGTAGTCTACCGGGACTAGCGGGGGGCTACGAGCAGTACTTC
abundance: NA; d_gene: TRBD1; len: 18; j_gene: TRBJ1-2; v_gene: TRBV4-1; CDR3aa: CASSQMGGTGKRGYGYTF; CDR3nt: TGCGCCAGCAGCCAAATGGGAGGGACAGGGAAGCGGGGCTATGGCTACACCTTC
abundance: NA; d_gene: TRBD2; len: 17; j_gene: TRBJ2-7; v_gene: TRBV14; CDR3aa: CASSQSSGLADSYEQYF; CDR3nt: TGTGCCAGCAGTCAAAGTTCGGGACTAGCGGACTCCTACGAGCAGTACTTC
abundance: NA; d_gene: NA; len: 14; j_gene: TRBJ1-2; v_gene: TRBV9; CDR3aa: CASVGVRGSLGYTF; CDR3nt: TGTGCCTCGGTAGGCGTCAGGGGTTCACTTGGCTACACCTTC
abundance: NA; d_gene: TRBD1; len: 15; j_gene: TRBJ1-4; v_gene: TRBV5-4; CDR3aa: CASSYDRGRNEKLFF; CDR3nt: TGTGCCAGCAGCTACGACAGGGGGAGAAATGAAAAACTGTTTTTT
abundance: NA; d_gene: NA; len: 14; j_gene: TRBJ2-2; v_gene: TRBV9; CDR3aa: CASSIAGDVGELFF; CDR3nt: TGTGCCAGCAGCATAGCAGGGGATGTCGGGGAGCTGTTTTTT
abundance: NA; d_gene: NA; len: 15; j_gene: TRBJ2-3; v_gene: TRBV6-5; CDR3aa: CASSRSGGPTDTQYF; CDR3nt: TGTGCCAGCAGCCGATCCGGCGGGCCCACAGATACGCAGTATTTT
abundance: NA; d_gene: TRBD2; len: 16; j_gene: TRBJ2-7; v_gene: TRBV9; CDR3aa: CASSLSGASGNYEQYF; CDR3nt: TGTGCCAGCAGCCTCTCCGGGGCTAGCGGGAACTACGAGCAGTACTTC
abundance: NA; d_gene: NA; len: 14; j_gene: TRBJ1-1; v_gene: TRBV18; CDR3aa: CASSPPVQGTEAFF; CDR3nt: TGTGCCAGCTCACCACCGGTCCAGGGAACTGAAGCTTTCTTT
abundance: NA; d_gene: NA; len: 16; j_gene: TRBJ1-4; v_gene: TRBV6-5; CDR3aa: CASSSDITGNREKLFF; CDR3nt: TGTGCCAGCAGTTCAGATATAACAGGCAATCGGGAAAAACTGTTTTTT
abundance: few; d_gene: NA; len: 13; j_gene: TRBJ1-1; v_gene: TRBV10-1; CDR3aa: CASSEFKDRTPFF; CDR3nt: TGCGCCAGCAGTGAGTTTAAGGACAGAACGCCTTTCTTT
abundance: NA; d_gene: NA; len: 17; j_gene: TRBJ1-5; v_gene: TRBV28; CDR3aa: CASSTWSGGVENQPQHF; CDR3nt: TGTGCCAGCAGTACCTGGTCGGGGGGCGTAGAAAATCAGCCCCAGCATTTT
abundance: few; d_gene: NA; len: 17; j_gene: TRBJ1-5; v_gene: TRBV27; CDR3aa: CASSLYSQGYSNQPQHF; CDR3nt: TGTGCCAGCAGTTTATATAGTCAGGGTTATAGCAATCAGCCCCAGCATTTT
abundance: NA; d_gene: NA; len: 17; j_gene: TRBJ1-6; v_gene: TRBV2; CDR3aa: CASSIEPAGGYNSPLHF; CDR3nt: TGTGCCAGCAGTATTGAGCCCGCGGGAGGTTATAATTCACCCCTCCACTTT
abundance: NA; d_gene: TRBD1; len: 13; j_gene: TRBJ2-7; v_gene: TRBV10-2; CDR3aa: CASSDPGTEEQYF; CDR3nt: TGCGCCAGCAGTGATCCCGGGACAGAGGAGCAGTACTTC
abundance: NA; d_gene: TRBD1; len: 14; j_gene: TRBJ1-2; v_gene: TRBV4-3; CDR3aa: CASSQETGAYGYTF; CDR3nt: TGCGCCAGCAGCCAAGAAACAGGGGCCTATGGCTACACCTTC
abundance: NA; d_gene: TRBD1; len: 15; j_gene: TRBJ2-7; v_gene: TRBV11-2; CDR3aa: CASSPARTGHYEQYF; CDR3nt: TGTGCCAGCAGCCCTGCACGGACAGGCCACTACGAGCAGTACTTC
abundance: once; d_gene: NA; len: 16; j_gene: TRBJ2-2; v_gene: TRBV7-2; CDR3aa: CASSLAGGTNTGELFF; CDR3nt: TGTGCCAGCAGCTTAGCGGGAGGCACGAACACCGGGGAGCTGTTTTTT
abundance: many; d_gene: TRBD2; len: 15; j_gene: TRBJ2-3; v_gene: TRBV6-1; CDR3aa: CASSELAGGPDTQYF; CDR3nt: TGTGCCAGCAGTGAACTAGCGGGAGGGCCAGATACGCAGTATTTT
abundance: NA; d_gene: NA; len: 14; j_gene: TRBJ2-5; v_gene: TRBV5-6; CDR3aa: CASSLYGDQETQYF; CDR3nt: TGTGCCAGCAGCTTGTACGGAGATCAAGAGACCCAGTACTTC
abundance: NA; d_gene: TRBD2; len: 15; j_gene: TRBJ2-1; v_gene: TRBV7-2; CDR3aa: CASSSNLRGWDEQFF; CDR3nt: TGTGCCAGCAGCTCGAACTTGCGGGGGTGGGATGAGCAGTTCTTC
abundance: few; d_gene: NA; len: 13; j_gene: TRBJ1-3; v_gene: TRBV9; CDR3aa: CASSVEGGATIYF; CDR3nt: TGTGCCAGCAGCGTAGAAGGCGGTGCCACCATATATTTT
abundance: NA; d_gene: NA; len: 18; j_gene: TRBJ2-7; v_gene: TRBV5-1; CDR3aa: CASSPAGLTAGAIYEQYF; CDR3nt: TGCGCCAGCAGCCCGGCAGGTCTAACCGCGGGGGCGATTTACGAGCAGTACTTC